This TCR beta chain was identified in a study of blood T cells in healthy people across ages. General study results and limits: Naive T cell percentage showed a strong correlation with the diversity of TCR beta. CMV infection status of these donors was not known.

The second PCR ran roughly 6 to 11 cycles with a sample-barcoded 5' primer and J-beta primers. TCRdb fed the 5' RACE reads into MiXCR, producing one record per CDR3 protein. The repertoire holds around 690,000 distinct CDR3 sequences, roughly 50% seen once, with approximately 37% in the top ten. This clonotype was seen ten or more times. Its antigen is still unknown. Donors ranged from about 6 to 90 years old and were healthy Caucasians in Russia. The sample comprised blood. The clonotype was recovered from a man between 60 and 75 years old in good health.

The DNA of the CDR3 is TGCAGTGCTTCACGACAGGGGGCTTTCAATGAGCAGTTCTTC. As protein: CSASRQGAFNEQFF. V and J are TRBV20-1 and TRBJ2-1, with TRBD1 matching 10 bases. The CDR3 extends over 14 amino acids. Losses at the gene ends were 5 bases for V and 6 bases for J; bases not matched to a gene: 7. Per the germline V gene, CDR1 is DFQATT and CDR2 is SNEGSKA (reference sequence).